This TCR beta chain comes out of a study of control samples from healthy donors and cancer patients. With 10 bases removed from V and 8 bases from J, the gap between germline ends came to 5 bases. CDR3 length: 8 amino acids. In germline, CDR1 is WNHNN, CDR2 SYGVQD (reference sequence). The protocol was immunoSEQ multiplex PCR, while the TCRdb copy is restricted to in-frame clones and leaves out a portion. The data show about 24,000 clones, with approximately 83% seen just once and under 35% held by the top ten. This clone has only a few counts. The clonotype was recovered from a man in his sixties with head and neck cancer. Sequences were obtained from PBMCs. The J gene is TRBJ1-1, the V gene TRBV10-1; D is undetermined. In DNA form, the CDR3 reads TGCGCCAACGAAGAAGCTTTCTTT. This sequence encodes CANEEAFF.